The 16 T cell receptor beta chains in this list originate from one sample, sequenced in a study of CD8+CD57+ T cells in acquired aplastic anemia. Genomic DNA served as template for TCR beta VDJ and CDR3 profiling. TCRdb re-called the reads through MiXCR, storing one row per CDR3 protein. Of roughly 280,000 distinct CDR3 sequences in the sample, about 50% are singletons; the top ten hold roughly 1.3%. Previously, flow cytometry had revealed CD8+CD57+ cell expansion in the patients chosen for sequencing. Sample: sorted CD4+, CD8+, or CD8+CD57+ T cells (not recorded which) from PBMCs. These receptors all stem from a human donor with aplastic anemia.

This clonotype was counted ten times or more. The chain employs TRBV5-1 and TRBJ2-4, with 9 nucleotides matching TRBD1. The germline V gene encodes CDR1 SGHRS and CDR2 YFSETQ. V gave up 4 bases and J gave up 8 bases; unmatched junction bases: 10. The CDR3 covers 15 residues. CDR3 protein: CASSTNGDRVDIQYF. The CDR3 nucleotides are TGCGCCAGCAGCACAAACGGGGACAGGGTTGACATTCAGTACTTC.

This clonotype was counted at least ten times. The V and J genes are TRBV13 and TRBJ2-7; the D is unclear. Germline CDR1 PRHDT, CDR2 FYEKMQ (reference sequence). This CDR3 is 12 amino acids long. With 2 bases removed from V and 1 base from J, the gap between germline ends came to 3 bases. CDR3 coding DNA: TGTGCCAGCAGCTTACCGTCCTACGAGCAGTACTTC. Translation: CASSLPSYEQYF.

This clonotype occurred many times. CDR3 sequence reads: CASSPLGRETYEQYF. The CDR3, as DNA: TGTGCCAGCTCACCATTGGGACGTGAGACCTACGAGCAGTACTTC. J is TRBJ2-7 and V is TRBV18; tentatively, D is TRBD1 or TRBD2 (5 bases each). The CDR3 contains 15 residues. Looked up from germline, CDR1 is KGHSH and CDR2 is LQKENI. V was trimmed by 2 bases and J by 2 bases, leaving 13 bases between them.

This clonotype was counted at least ten times. The chain employs TRBV7-6 and TRBJ1-3; no definite D call. The CDR3 has 16 residues. Germline CDR1 SGHVS, CDR2 FNYEAQ. V was clipped by 1 base and J by 0 bases, with 10 bases between them. This CDR3 is CASSLGQAISGNTIYF. The CDR3, as DNA: TGTGCCAGCAGCTTAGGTCAGGCGATCTCTGGAAACACCATATATTTT.

The genes are TRBV24-1 and TRBJ2-7; no clear D. This CDR3 is 11 amino acids long. V lost 3 bases and J 4 bases, leaving 3 bases between the germline ends. Germline lookup yields CDR1 KGHDR and CDR2 SFDVKD. CDR3 loop: CATSDGYEQYF. The DNA for the CDR3 is TGTGCCACCAGTGATGGATACGAGCAGTACTTC.

This clonotype was found many times. This chain links TRBV6-1 with TRBJ2-5, with 10 nucleotides matching TRBD2. V shed 9 bases, J shed 5 bases, and the junction held 9 bases outside the gene matches. CDR1 MNHNS and CDR2 SASEGT come from the germline V gene. The length of the CDR3 is 14 residues. The CDR3: CASKTSGKLETQYF. In DNA form, the CDR3 reads TGTGCCAGTAAAACTAGCGGGAAGTTGGAGACCCAGTACTTC.

This clonotype was picked up many times. This chain links TRBV6-1 with TRBJ1-5; 7 nucleotides match TRBD1. Germline V gives CDR1 MNHNS, CDR2 SASEGT. The V and J ends lost 6 bases and 2 bases, in that order; junction bases with no gene match: 10. The CDR3 has 16 amino acids. CDR3 DNA sequence: TGTGCCAGCAGCGATCGGAGGGGGCTCGGCAATCAGCCCCAGCATTTT. This encodes CASSDRRGLGNQPQHF.

This clonotype was found a few times. The chain is built from TRBV29-1 and TRBJ2-1, with 14 bases matching TRBD2. The CDR3 covers 15 residues. Germline CDR1 and CDR2: SQVTM and ANQGSEA. The V gene end was trimmed by 8 bases and the J gene end by 8 bases; junction bases not matched to a gene: 11. The CDR3 DNA is TGCAGCACCGGGACTAGCGGGAGTGTTGGCGATGAGCAGTTCTTC. It codes for CSTGTSGSVGDEQFF.

V and J are TRBV6-6 and TRBJ1-1, with D possibly being TRBD1 (5 bases). From germline, CDR1 is MNHNY and CDR2 SVGAGI (reference sequence). This CDR3 has 16 residues. V dropped 11 bases and J dropped 1 base, with 23 bases sitting between them. The CDR3 nucleotides are TGTGCCGGCCTATTATGGGACGGAGGGAGGAACACTGAAGCTTTCTTT. Protein sequence: CAGLLWDGGRNTEAFF.

The chain combines TRBV2 with TRBJ2-7, with no clear D. The germline V and J ends were trimmed by 6 bases and 6 bases, with 24 bases remaining between them. Germline CDR1 reads SNHLY; CDR2 reads FYNNEI. CDR3 length equals 16 residues. The CDR3 protein is CASSALKLPPPFEQYF. CDR3 in DNA: TGTGCCAGCAGCGCCCTGAAACTACCTCCCCCCTTCGAGCAGTACTTC.

This clonotype occurred a few times. The chain uses TRBV9 and TRBJ1-4, with D hard to call. V lost 6 bases to trimming and J lost 2 bases, with 8 bases between them. CDR1 is SGDLS and CDR2 is YYNGEE in the germline V gene. The CDR3 consists of 13 residues. The CDR3, as DNA: TGTGCCAGCACCTCGGGGACTAATGAAAAACTGTTTTTT. As protein: CASTSGTNEKLFF.

This chain connects TRBV2 to TRBJ2-1; perhaps TRBD1 as D (6 bases). CDR3 size: 12 residues. V gave up 8 bases and J gave up 12 bases, with 17 bases separating them. Germline V gene data show CDR1 as SNHLY and CDR2 as FYNNEI. CDR3 sequence: CASPHQGNPQFF. The CDR3 nucleotides read TGTGCCAGCCCCCACCAGGGGAATCCGCAGTTCTTC.

The chain joins TRBV25-1 to TRBJ1-4; 8 bases are shared with TRBD1. The length of the CDR3 is 14 residues. From germline, CDR1 is MGHDK and CDR2 SYGVNS. With V trimmed by 3 bases and J by 4 bases, 1 base remained unmatched. CDR3 nucleotide sequence: TGTGCCAGCAGTGAGGGACAGGTTAATGAAAAACTGTTTTTT. It translates to CASSEGQVNEKLFF. The whole variable domain, filled in from reference TRBV25-1 and TRBJ1-4, reads EADIYQTPRYLVIGTGKKITLECSQTMGHDKMYWYQQDPGMELHLIHYSYGVNSTEKGDLSSESTVSRIRTEHFPLTLESARPSHTSQYLCASSEGQVNEKLFFGSGTQLSVL.

This clonotype was counted a few times. The rearrangement joins TRBV10-3 to TRBJ1-1; no reliable D call. CDR3 length: 14 residues. V was shortened by 3 bases and J by 5 bases, with 13 bases between the two germline ends. Looked up from germline, CDR1 is ENHRY and CDR2 is SYGVKD. CDR3 DNA: TGTGCCATCAGTGACCCCCAAGGGTGGACTGAAGCTTTCTTT. Translated, it gives CAISDPQGWTEAFF.

This chain links TRBV20-1 with TRBJ2-3; 11 bases align to TRBD2. Germline V lookup: CDR1 DFQATT, CDR2 SNEGSKA (reference sequence). This CDR3 is 13 amino acids long. V was pared by 6 bases and J by 6 bases, with 5 bases of the junction left unmatched. The CDR3 spells CSALAGGGDTQYF. In nucleotides, the CDR3 is TGCAGTGCCCTAGCGGGGGGAGGTGATACGCAGTATTTT.

V and J are TRBV19 and TRBJ2-1; the D is unclear. Germline CDR1 reads LNHDA; CDR2 reads SQIVND (reference sequence). Trimming took off 5 bases at V and 0 bases at J, with 14 bases between the two ends. This CDR3 is built from 16 residues. Here the CDR3 reads CASSDRLLDSYNEQFF. DNA for the CDR3: TGTGCCAGTAGTGACCGACTTTTAGACTCCTACAATGAGCAGTTCTTC. Full variable domain (missing parts from reference TRBV19 and TRBJ2-1): DGGITQSPKYLFRKEGQNVTLSCEQNLNHDAMYWYRQDPGQGLRLIYYSQIVNDFQKGDIAEGYSVSREKKESFPLTVTSAQKNPTAFYLCASSDRLLDSYNEQFFGPGTRLTVL.